This TCR beta chain stems from a study of blood T cell repertoires in COVID-19. Authors' analysis steps: Reference gene primer amplification gave estimated nucleated cell counts. This table comes from immunoSEQ multiplex PCR, and its TCRdb copy is limited to in-frame clones, with some not included. V and J calls and clone size are those listed in that table; D and trimming were worked out from the DNA. This table has roughly 150,000 clones, just under 80% appearing once. The germline CDR1 and CDR2 sequences are MRHNA and SNTAGT. This CDR3 region has 15 residues. Trimming took off 3 bases at V and 0 bases at J, with 12 bases between the two ends.

This TCR came from a woman older than 75 with acute or convalescent COVID-19. This chain joins TRBV6-4 and TRBJ2-7; D may be TRBD1 (6 bases). The sample taken for sequencing was peripheral blood. This chain's CDR3 is CASSENRDPSYEQYF. The CDR3 nucleotides are TGTGCCAGCAGTGAAAACAGGGACCCCTCCTACGAGCAGTACTTC.